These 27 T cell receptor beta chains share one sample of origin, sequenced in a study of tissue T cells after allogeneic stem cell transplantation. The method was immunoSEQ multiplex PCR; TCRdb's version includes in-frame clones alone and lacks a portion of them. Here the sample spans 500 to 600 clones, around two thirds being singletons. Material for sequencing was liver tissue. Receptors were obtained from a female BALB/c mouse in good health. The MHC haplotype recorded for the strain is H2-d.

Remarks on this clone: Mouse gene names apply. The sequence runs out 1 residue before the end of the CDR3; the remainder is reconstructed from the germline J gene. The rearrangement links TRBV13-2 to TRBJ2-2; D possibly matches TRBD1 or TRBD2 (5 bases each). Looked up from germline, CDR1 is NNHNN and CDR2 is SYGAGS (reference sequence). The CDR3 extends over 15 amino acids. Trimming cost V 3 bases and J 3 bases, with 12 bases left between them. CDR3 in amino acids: CASGVPGRDTGQLYF. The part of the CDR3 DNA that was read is TGTGCCAGCGGTGTCCCGGGACGTGACACCGGGCAGCTCTAC.

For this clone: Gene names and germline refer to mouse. The covered CDR3 bases are TGTGCCAGCAGCCAAGATCCGGGACTGGGGCAAGACACCCAGTAC. It specifies CASSQDPGLGQDTQY. The CDR3 in its entirety is CASSQDPGLGQDTQYF. This chain uses TRBV2 with TRBJ2-5; 10 bases agree with TRBD2. The CDR3 goes on 1 residue after the read ends, and that part is filled in from the germline J gene. This CDR3 contains 16 residues. Germline lookup yields CDR1 LGHNA and CDR2 YSYQKL. J gave up 3 bases and V 0 bases, and 3 bases lay outside the gene matches.

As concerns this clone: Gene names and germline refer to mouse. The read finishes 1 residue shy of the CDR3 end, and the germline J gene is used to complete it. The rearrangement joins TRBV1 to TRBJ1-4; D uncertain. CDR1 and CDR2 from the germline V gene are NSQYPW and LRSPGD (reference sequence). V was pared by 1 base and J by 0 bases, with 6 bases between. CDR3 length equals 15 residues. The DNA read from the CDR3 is TGCACCTGCAGTGCAGGGCAGGTTTCCAACGAAAGATTATTT. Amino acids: CTCSAGQVSNERLF. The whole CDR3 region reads CTCSAGQVSNERLFF.

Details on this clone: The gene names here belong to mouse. CDR3 DNA (partial): TGCACCTGCAGTGCAGATGTACAGGTTGCAAACTCCGACTACACC. Amino acid sequence: CTCSADVQVANSDYT. The CDR3, in full, reads CTCSADVQVANSDYTF. V usage is TRBV1 and J usage is TRBJ1-2; weak D call: TRBD1 (5 bases). The CDR3 end lies 1 residue beyond the end of the read and is filled in from the germline J gene. The length of the CDR3 is 16 residues. Germline V lookup: CDR1 NSQYPW, CDR2 LRSPGD (reference sequence). Trimming left V 0 bases short and J 0 bases short, with 11 bases between.

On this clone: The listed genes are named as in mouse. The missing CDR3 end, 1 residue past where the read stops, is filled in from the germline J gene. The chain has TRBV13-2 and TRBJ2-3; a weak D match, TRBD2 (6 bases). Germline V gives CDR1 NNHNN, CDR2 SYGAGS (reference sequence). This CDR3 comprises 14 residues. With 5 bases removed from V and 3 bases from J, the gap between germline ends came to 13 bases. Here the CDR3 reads CASGSGEGAETLYF. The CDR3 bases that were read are TGTGCCAGCGGGTCTGGGGAAGGGGCAGAAACGCTGTAT.

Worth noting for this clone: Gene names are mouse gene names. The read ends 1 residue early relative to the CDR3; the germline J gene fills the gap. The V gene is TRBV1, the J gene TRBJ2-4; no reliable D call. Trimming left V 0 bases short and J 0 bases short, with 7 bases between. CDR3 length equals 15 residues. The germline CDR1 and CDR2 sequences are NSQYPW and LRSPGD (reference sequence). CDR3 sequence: CTCSADEPSQNTLYF. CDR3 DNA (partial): TGCACCTGCAGTGCAGATGAACCTAGTCAAAACACCTTGTAC.

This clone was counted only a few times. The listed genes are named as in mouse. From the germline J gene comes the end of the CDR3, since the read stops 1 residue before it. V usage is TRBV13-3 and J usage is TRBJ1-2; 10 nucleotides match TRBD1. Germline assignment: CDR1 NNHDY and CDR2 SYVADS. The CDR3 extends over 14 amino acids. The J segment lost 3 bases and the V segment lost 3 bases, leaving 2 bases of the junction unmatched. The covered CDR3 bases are TGTGCCAGCAGTGGAGGGACAGGGGACTCCGACTACACC. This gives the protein CASSGGTGDSDYT. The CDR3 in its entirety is CASSGGTGDSDYTF.

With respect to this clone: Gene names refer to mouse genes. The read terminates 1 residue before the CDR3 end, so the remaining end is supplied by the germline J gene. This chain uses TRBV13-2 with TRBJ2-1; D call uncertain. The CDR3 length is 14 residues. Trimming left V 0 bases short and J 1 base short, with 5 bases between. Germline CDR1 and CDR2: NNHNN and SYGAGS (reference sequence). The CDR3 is CASGDAGNYAEQFF. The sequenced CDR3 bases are TGTGCCAGCGGTGATGCCGGAAACTATGCTGAGCAGTTC.

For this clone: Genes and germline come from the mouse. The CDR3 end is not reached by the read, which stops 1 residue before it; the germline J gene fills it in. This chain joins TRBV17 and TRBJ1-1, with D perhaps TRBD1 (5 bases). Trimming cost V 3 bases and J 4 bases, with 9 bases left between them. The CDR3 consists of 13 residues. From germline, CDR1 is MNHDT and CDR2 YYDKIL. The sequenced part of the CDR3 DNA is TGTGCTAGCAGTAGGAGGGGTGGCACAGAAGTCTTC. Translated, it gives CASSRRGGTEVF. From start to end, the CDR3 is CASSRRGGTEVFF.

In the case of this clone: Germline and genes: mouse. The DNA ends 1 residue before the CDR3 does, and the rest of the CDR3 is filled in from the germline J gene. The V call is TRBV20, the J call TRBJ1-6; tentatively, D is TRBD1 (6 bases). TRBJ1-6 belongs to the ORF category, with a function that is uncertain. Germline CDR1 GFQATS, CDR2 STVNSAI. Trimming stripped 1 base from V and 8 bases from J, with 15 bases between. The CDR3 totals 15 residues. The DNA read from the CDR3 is TGTGGTGCTAGGGTGGCAGGGGTAGAGGATTCGCCCCTCTAC. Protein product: CGARVAGVEDSPLY. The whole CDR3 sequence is CGARVAGVEDSPLYF.

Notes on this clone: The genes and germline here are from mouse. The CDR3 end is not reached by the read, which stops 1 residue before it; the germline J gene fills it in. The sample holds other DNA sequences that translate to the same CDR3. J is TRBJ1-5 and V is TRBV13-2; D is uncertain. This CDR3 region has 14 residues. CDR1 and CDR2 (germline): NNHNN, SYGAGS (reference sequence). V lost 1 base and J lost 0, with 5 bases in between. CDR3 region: CASGDHINNQAPLF. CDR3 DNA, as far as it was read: TGTGCCAGCGGTGATCACATTAACAACCAGGCTCCGCTT.

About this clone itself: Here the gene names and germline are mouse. The sequenced CDR3 bases are TGTGCCAGCAGTCCGGGACCCTCCTATGAACAGTAC. Protein product: CASSPGPSYEQY. The full CDR3 reads CASSPGPSYEQYF. The V call is TRBV4, the J call TRBJ2-7; TRBD1 or TRBD2 may be the D gene (5 bases each). The read ends 1 residue before the CDR3 terminus; that terminus is restored from the germline J gene. Between the trimmed V and J ends, which lost 6 bases and 0 bases, there was a span of 9 bases. Per the germline V gene, CDR1 is LGHDT and CDR2 is YNNKQL (reference sequence). The CDR3 length is 13 residues.

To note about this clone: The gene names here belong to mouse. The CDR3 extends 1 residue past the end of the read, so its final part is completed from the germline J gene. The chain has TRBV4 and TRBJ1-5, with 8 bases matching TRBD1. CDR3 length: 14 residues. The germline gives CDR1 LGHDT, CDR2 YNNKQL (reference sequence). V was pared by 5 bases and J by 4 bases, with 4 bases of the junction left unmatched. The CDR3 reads CASSPGGRNQAPLF. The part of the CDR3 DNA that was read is TGTGCCAGCAGCCCAGGGGGCCGTAACCAGGCTCCGCTT.

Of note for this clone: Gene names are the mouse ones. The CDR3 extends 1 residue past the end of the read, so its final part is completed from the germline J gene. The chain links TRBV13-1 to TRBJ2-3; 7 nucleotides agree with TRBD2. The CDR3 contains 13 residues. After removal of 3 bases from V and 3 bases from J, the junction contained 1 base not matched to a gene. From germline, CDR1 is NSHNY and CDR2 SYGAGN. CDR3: CASSGGLAETLYF. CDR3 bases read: TGTGCCAGCAGTGGGGGACTGGCAGAAACGCTGTAT.

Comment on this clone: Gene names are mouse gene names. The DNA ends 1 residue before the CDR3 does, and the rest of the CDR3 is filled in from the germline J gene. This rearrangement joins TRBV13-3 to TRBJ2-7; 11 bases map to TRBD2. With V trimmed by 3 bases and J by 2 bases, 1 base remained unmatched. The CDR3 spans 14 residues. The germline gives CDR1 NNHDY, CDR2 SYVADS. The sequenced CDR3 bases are TGTGCCAGCAGTGGGACTGGGGGGCCCTATGAACAGTAC. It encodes CASSGTGGPYEQY. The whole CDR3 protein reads CASSGTGGPYEQYF.

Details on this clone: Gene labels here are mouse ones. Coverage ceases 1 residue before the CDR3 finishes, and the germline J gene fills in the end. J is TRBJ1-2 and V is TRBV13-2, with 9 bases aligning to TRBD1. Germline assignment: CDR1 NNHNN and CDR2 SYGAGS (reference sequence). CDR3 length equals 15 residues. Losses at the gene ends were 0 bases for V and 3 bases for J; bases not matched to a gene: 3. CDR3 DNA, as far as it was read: TGTGCCAGCGGTGATGCAGGGACAGGGCACTCCGACTACACC. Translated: CASGDAGTGHSDYT. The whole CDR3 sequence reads CASGDAGTGHSDYTF.

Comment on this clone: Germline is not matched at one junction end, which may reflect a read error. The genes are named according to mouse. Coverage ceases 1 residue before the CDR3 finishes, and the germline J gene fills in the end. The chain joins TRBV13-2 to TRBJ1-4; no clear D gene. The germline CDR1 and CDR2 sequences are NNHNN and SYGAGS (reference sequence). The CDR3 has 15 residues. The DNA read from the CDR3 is TGTGCCAGCGGGGATGATCGCTTTTCCAACGAAAGATTATTT. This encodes CASGDDRFSNERLF. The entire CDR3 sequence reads CASGDDRFSNERLFF.

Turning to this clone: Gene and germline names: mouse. CDR3 loop: CASSQEGGNSYNSPLYF. The CDR3 DNA, read in part, is TGTGCCAGCAGCCAAGAGGGGGGGAATTCCTATAATTCGCCCCTCTAC. The J gene is TRBJ1-6, the V gene TRBV2; possibly TRBD1 for D (5 bases). The CDR3 end lies 1 residue beyond the end of the read and is filled in from the germline J gene. TRBJ1-6 is an ORF; its function is uncertain. Germline lookup yields CDR1 LGHNA and CDR2 YSYQKL. Trimming pared 0 bases from V and 0 bases from J, leaving 9 bases between. This CDR3 comprises 17 residues.

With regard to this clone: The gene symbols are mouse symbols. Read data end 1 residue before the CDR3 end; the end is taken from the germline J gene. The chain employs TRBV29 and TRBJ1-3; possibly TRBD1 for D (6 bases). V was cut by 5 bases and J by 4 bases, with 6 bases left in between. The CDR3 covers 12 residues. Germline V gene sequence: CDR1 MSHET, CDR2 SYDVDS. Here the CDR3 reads CASSDRGNTLYF. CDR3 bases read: TGTGCTAGCAGTGACAGGGGAAATACGCTCTAT.

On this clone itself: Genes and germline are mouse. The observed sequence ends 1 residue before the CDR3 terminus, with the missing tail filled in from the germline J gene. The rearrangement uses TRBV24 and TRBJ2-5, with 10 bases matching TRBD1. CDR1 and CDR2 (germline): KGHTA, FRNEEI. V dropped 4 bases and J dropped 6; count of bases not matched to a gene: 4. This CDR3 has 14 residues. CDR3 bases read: TGTGCCAGCAGTCGCGGGACAGGGGAGGACACCCAGTAC. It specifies CASSRGTGEDTQY. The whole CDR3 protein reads CASSRGTGEDTQYF.

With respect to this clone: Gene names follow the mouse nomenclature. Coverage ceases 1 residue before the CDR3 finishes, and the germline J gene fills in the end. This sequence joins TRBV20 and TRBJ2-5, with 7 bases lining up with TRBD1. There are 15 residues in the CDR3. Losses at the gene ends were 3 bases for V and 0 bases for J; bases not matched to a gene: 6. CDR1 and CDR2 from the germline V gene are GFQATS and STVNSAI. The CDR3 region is CGASLGTVNQDTQYF. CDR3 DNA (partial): TGTGGTGCTAGTCTCGGGACAGTTAACCAAGACACCCAGTAC.

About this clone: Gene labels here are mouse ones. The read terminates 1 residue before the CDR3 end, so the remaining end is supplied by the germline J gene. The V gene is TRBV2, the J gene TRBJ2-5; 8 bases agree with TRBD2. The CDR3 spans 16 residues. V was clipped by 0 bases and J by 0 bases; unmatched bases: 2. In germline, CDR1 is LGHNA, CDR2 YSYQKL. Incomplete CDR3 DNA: TGTGCCAGCAGCCAAGACCTGGGGGGTAACCAAGACACCCAGTAC. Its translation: CASSQDLGGNQDTQY. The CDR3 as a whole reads CASSQDLGGNQDTQYF.

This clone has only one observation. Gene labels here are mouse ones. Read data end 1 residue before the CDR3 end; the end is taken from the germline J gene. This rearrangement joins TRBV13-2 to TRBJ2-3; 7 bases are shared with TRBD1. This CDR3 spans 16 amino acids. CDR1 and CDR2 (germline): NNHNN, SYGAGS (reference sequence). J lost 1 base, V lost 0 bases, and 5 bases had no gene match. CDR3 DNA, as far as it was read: TGTGCCAGCGGTGATGGAGACAGGGAGGGTGCAGAAACGCTGTAT. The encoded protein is CASGDGDREGAETLY. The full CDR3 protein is CASGDGDREGAETLYF.

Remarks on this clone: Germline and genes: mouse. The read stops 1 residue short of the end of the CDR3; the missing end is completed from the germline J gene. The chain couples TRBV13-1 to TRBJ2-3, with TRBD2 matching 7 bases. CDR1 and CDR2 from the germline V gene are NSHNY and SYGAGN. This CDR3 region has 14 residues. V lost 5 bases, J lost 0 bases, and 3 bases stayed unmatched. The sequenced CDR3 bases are TGTGCCAGCAGGGGACTGACTAGTGCAGAAACGCTGTAT. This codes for CASRGLTSAETLY. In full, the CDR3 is CASRGLTSAETLYF.

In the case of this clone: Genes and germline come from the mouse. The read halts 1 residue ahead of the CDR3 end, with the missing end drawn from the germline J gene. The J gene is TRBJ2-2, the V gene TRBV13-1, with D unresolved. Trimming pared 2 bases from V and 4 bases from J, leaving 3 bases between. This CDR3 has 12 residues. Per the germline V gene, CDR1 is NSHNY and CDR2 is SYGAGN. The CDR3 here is CASSESTGQLYF. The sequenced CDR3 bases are TGTGCCAGCAGTGAAAGCACCGGGCAGCTCTAC.

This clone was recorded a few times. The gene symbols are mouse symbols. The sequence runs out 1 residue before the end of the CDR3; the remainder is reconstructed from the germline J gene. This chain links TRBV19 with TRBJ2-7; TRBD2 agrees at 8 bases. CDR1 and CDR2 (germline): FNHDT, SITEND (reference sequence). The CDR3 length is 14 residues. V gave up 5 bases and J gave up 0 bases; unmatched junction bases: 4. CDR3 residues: CASRRTGSSYEQYF. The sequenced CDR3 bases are TGTGCCAGCAGGAGGACTGGGAGCTCCTATGAACAGTAC.

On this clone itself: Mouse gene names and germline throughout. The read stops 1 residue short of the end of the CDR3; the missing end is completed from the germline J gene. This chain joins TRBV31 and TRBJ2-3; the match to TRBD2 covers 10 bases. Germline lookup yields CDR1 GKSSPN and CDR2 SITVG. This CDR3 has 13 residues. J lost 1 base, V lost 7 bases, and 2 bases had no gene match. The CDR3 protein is CAYDWGGAETLYF. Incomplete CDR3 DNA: TGTGCCTACGACTGGGGGGGTGCAGAAACGCTGTAT.